This record looks at one T cell receptor beta chain sequence and its context. The V gene's germline CDR1 is SQVTM and CDR2 ANQGSEA. The CDR3 covers 15 residues. V shed 6 bases, J shed 4 bases, and the junction held 9 bases outside the gene matches. The authors distributed each subset's genomic DNA evenly over several immunoSEQ plates. Each PCR replicate run on unsorted PBMC took in around 290 ng DNA, around 30,000 T cell genomes. Profiled with immunoSEQ multiplex PCR; TCRdb holds only in-frame clones, not every one. The data show about 500,000 clones, approximately 71% seen once. This entry comes from a study of shared clonotypes between healthy human individuals.

This sequence joins TRBV29-1 and TRBJ2-5; 12 bases map to TRBD1. The sequenced sample consisted of PBMCs. The TCR comes from a woman between 40 and 50 years old in good health. Some clones in this sample may be carry-over from other donors' samples. For the CDR3, the DNA is TGCAGCGTAACCGGGACAGGGGGCTTCCGAGAGACCCAGTACTTC. As protein: CSVTGTGGFRETQYF.